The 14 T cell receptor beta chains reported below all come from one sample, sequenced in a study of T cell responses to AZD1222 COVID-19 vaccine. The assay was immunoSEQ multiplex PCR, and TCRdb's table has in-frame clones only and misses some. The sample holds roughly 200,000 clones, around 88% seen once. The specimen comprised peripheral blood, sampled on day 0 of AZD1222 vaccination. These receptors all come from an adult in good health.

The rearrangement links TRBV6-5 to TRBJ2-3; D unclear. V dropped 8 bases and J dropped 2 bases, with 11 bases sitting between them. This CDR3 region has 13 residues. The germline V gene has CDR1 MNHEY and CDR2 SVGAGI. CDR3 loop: CASRVYSTDTQYF. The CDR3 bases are TGTGCCAGCCGGGTCTACTCCACAGATACGCAGTATTTT.

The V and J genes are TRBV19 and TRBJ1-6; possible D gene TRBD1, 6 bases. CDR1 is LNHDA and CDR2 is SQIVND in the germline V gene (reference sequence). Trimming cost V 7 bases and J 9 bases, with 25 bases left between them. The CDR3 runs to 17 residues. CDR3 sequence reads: CASTNGVIGQPFSPLHF. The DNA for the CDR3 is TGTGCCAGTACCAATGGGGTTATTGGACAGCCCTTTTCACCCCTCCACTTT.

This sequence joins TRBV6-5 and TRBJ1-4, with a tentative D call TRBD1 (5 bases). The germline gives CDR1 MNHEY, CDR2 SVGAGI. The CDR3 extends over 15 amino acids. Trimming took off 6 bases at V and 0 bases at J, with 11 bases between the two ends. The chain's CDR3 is CASSQQVATNEKLFF. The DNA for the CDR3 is TGTGCCAGCAGCCAACAGGTCGCAACTAATGAAAAACTGTTTTTT.

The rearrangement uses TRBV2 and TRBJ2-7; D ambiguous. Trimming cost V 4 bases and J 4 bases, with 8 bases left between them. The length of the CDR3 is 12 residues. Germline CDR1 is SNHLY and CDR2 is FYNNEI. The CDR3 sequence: CASSVVGYEQYF. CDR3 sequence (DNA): TGTGCCAGCAGTGTGGTGGGGTACGAGCAGTACTTC.

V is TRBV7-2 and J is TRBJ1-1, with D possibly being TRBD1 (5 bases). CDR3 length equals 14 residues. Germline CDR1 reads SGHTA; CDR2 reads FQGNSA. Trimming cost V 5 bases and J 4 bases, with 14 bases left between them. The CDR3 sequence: CASSPQAGGTEAFF. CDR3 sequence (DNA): TGTGCCAGCAGCCCTCAAGCTGGGGGCACTGAAGCTTTCTTT. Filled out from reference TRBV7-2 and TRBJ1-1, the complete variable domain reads GAGVSQSPSNKVTEKGKDVELRCDPISGHTALYWYRQSLGQGLEFLIYFQGNSAPDKSGLPSDRFSAERTGGSVSTLTIQRTQQEDSAVYLCASSPQAGGTEAFFGQGTRLTVV.

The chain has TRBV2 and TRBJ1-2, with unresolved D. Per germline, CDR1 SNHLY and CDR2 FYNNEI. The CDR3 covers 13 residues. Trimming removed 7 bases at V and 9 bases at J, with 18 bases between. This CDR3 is CASIGLRLQRYTF. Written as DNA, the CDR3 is TGTGCCAGCATTGGGCTACGGCTCCAACGCTACACCTTC.

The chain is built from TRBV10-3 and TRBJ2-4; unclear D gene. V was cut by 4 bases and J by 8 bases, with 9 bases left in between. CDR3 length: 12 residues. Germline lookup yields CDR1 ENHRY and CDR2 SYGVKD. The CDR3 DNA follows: TGTGCCATCAGTGGCGGCGGAGACATTCAGTACTTC. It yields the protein CAISGGGDIQYF.

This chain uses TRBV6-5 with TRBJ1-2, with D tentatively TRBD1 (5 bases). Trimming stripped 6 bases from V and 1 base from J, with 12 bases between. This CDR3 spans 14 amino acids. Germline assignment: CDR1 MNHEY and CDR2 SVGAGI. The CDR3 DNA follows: TGTGCCAGCAGGATCGGGGGGTTTAACTATGGCTACACCTTC. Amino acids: CASRIGGFNYGYTF.

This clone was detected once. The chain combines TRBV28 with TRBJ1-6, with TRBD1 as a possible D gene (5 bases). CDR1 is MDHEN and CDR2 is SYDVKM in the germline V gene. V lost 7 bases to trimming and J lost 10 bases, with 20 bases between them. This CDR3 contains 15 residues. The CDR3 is CASTSSGGPLSPLHF. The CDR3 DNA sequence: TGTGCCAGCACCTCATCCGGGGGACCGCTCTCACCCCTCCACTTT. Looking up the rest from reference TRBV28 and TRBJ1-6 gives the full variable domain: DVKVTQSSRYLVKRTGEKVFLECVQDMDHENMFWYRQDPGLGLRLIYFSYDVKMKEKGDIPEGYSVSREKKERFSLILESASTNQTSMYLCASTSSGGPLSPLHFGNGTRLTVT.

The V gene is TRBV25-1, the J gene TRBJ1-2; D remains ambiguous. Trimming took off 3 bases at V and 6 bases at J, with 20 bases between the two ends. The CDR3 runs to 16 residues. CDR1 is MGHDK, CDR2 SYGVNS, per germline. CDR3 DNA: TGTGCCAGCAGTGAGCCTTATCCGGAGGAGACTGATGGCTACACCTTC. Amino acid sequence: CASSEPYPEETDGYTF.

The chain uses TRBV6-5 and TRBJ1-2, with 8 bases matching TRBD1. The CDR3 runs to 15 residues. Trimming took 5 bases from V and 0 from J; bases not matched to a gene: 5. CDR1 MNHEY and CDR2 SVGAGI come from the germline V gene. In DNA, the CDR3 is TGTGCCAGCAGTACCGGGACAGGAGCTAACTATGGCTACACCTTC. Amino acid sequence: CASSTGTGANYGYTF.

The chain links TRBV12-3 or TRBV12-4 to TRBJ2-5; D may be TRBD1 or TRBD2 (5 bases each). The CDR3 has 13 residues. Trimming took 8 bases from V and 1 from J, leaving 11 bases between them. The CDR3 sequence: CASSPGTQETQYF. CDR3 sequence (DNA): TGTGCCAGCTCGCCGGGGACCCAAGAGACCCAGTACTTC.

CDR3 sequence reads: CASSYYQATYNSPLHF. CDR3 DNA sequence: TGTGCCAGCAGTTATTATCAGGCCACCTATAATTCACCCCTCCACTTT. The J gene is TRBJ1-6, the V gene TRBV6-5; D is unclear. The CDR3 contains 16 residues. Per germline, CDR1 MNHEY and CDR2 SVGAGI. Trimming stripped 3 bases from V and 2 bases from J, with 11 bases between.

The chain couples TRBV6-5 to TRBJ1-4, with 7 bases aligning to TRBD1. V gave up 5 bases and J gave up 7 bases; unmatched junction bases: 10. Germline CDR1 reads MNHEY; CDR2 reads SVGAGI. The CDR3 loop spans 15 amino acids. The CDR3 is CASSPHRGSGEKLFF. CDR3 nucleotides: TGTGCCAGCAGTCCCCACAGGGGTAGTGGTGAAAAACTGTTTTTT.